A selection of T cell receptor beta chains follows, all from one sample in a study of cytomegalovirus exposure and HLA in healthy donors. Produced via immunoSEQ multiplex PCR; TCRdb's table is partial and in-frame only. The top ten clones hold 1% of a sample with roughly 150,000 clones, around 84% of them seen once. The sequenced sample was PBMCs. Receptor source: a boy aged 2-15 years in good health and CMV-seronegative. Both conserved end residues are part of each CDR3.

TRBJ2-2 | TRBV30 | CAWTGKRGLLRGLFF
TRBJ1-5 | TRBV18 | CASFEPFRDYSNQPQHF
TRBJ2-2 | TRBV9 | CASSVVGRANTGELFF
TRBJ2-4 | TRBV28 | CASSILDPFGAKNIQYF
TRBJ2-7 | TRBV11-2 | CASSLGLAYEQYF
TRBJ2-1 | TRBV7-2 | CASSLRGLASGNEQFF
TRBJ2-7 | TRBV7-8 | CASSLALQEGVGYEQYF
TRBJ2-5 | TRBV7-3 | CASSLLGQGETQYF
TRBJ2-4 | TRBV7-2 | CASSSNPGQDFQYF
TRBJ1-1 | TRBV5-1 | CASSLENRGGEAFF
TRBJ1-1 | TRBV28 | CASSLSGLGRGNTEAFF
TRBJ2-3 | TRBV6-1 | CASNGRGVRADTQYF
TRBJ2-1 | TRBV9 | CASSVEQASYNEQFF
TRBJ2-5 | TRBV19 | CASSGDSWEKSETQYF
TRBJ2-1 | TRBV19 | CASSTSGRTYNEQFF
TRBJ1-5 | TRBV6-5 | CASSYSAGRGNQPQHF
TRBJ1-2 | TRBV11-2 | CASRPQGVAGYTF
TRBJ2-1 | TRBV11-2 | CASSLSLARNEQFF
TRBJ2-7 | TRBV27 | CASSLLGGYEQYF
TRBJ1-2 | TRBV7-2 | CASSLDIRDRGFNYGYTF
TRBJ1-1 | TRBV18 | CASSPTGQGIMDTEAFF
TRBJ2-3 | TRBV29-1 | CSVGTSSDTQYF
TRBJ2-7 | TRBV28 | CASTSGLIYEQYF
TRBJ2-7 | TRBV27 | CASSRGPAYEQYF
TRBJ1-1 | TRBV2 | CASSDPTGGVGTGEAFF
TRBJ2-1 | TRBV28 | CASTVSGRAYEQFF
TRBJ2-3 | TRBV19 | CATHAGGLGTDTQYF
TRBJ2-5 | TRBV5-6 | CASSNPGQGQETQYF
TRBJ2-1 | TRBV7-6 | CASSSIAGGTNEQFF
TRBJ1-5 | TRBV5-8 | CASPPGGHGINSNQPQHF
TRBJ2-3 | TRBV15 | CATSREAGPTDTQYF
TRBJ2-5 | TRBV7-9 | CASSLGAGGYKRETQYF
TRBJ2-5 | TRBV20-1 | CSASGETQYF
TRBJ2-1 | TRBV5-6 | CASSRLNNEQFF
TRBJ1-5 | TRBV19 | CASSIDLETGGNQPQHF
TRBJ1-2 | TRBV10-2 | CASSQRTRGYTF
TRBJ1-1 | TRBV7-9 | CASSLGWADNTEAFF
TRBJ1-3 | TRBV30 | CAWSFEAGNTIYF
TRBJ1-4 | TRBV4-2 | CASSRDILNEKLFF
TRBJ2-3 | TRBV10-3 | CAISDGTSGRAPDTQYF
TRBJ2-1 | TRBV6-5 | CASSYSGFSSPEQFF
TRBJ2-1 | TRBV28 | CASTSPWGQSHKSSYNEQFF
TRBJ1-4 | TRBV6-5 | CASSYTGTGGEKLFF
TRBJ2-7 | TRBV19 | CASSPASGSSYEQYF
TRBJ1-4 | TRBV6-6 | CASSLQGTNEKLFF
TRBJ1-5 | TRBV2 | CATKLRGFGQPQHF
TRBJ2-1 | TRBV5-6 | CASSLVLAGDNEQFF
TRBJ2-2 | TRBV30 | CAWDPGTENTGELFF